A single sample is the source of the 21 T cell receptor beta chains below, sequenced in a study of blood T cell repertoires in COVID-19. Using immunoSEQ multiplex PCR, the repertoire was profiled, and TCRdb retains in-frame clones only, with some absent. The sample records some 75,000 clones, over 75% being singletons. Sequences were obtained from peripheral blood. These receptors all stem from a man between 65 and 85 years old with active or convalescent COVID-19.

V gene TRBV5-1 combines with J gene TRBJ2-5; 8 nucleotides line up with TRBD2. The length of the CDR3 is 17 residues. Germline assignment: CDR1 SGHRS and CDR2 YFSETQ. V lost 2 bases, J lost 4 bases, and 13 bases stayed unmatched. Written as DNA, the CDR3 is TGCGCCAGCAGCTTACTCCCGGGGGGGGGCGCGGGAGAGACCCAGTACTTC. Translating gives CASSLLPGGGAGETQYF.

The genes are TRBV10-2 and TRBJ2-2; D is ambiguous. The V end was cut by 7 bases, the J end by 6 bases, with 9 bases between. This CDR3 contains 12 residues. In germline, CDR1 is WSHSY, CDR2 SAAADI. This CDR3 is CASNSRSGELFF. For the CDR3, the DNA is TGCGCCAGCAACAGTAGGTCCGGGGAGCTGTTTTTT.

The chain employs TRBV30 and TRBJ1-2; TRBD1 agrees at 7 bases. Germline V gives CDR1 GTSNPN, CDR2 SVGIG (reference sequence). J was trimmed by 0 bases and V by 0 bases; bases with no gene match: 10. This CDR3 is built from 17 residues. The CDR3 reads CAWSVRDRLISNYGYTF. The CDR3 nucleotides read TGTGCCTGGAGTGTTAGGGACAGACTAATTTCTAACTATGGCTACACCTTC.

The V call is TRBV24-1, the J call TRBJ1-2; D is ambiguous. V shed 12 bases and J shed 2 bases, with 24 bases lying between them. Germline CDR1 is KGHDR and CDR2 is SFDVKD. CDR3 length: 16 amino acids. The CDR3 nucleotides are TGTGCCGCTTTCCACGACAAAGCCATTGTGAACTATGGCTACACCTTC. Encoded protein: CAAFHDKAIVNYGYTF.

V gene TRBV5-1 combines with J gene TRBJ1-2; 9 bases fit TRBD1. The J segment lost 2 bases and the V segment lost 4 bases, leaving 3 bases of the junction unmatched. CDR3 length: 14 residues. Germline CDR1 reads SGHRS; CDR2 reads YFSETQ. The CDR3 loop reads CASSPDRGNYGYTF. CDR3 coding DNA: TGCGCCAGCAGCCCAGACAGGGGGAACTATGGCTACACCTTC.

The chain has TRBV13 and TRBJ2-2, with 8 bases aligning to TRBD2. Per germline, CDR1 PRHDT and CDR2 FYEKMQ (reference sequence). The CDR3 is 16 residues long. The V and J ends lost 0 bases and 5 bases, in that order; junction bases with no gene match: 5. As DNA, the CDR3 is TGTGCCAGCAGCTTAGGAGCGGGGGTAGCGACCGGGGAGCTGTTTTTT. Translated, it gives CASSLGAGVATGELFF.

The V call is TRBV20-1, the J call TRBJ2-5, with TRBD1 identical over 8 bases. The CDR3 totals 14 residues. Looked up from germline, CDR1 is DFQATT and CDR2 is SNEGSKA (reference sequence). Trimming cost V 3 bases and J 5 bases; bases outside gene matches: 8. CDR3 sequence reads: CSASPAGGWETQYF. As DNA, the CDR3 is TGCAGTGCTAGTCCCGCAGGGGGCTGGGAGACCCAGTACTTC.

The J gene is TRBJ2-1, the V gene TRBV5-1; 10 bases are shared with TRBD2. The CDR3 loop spans 17 amino acids. The germline V gene has CDR1 SGHRS and CDR2 YFSETQ. The ends lost 4 bases at V and 4 bases at J; junction bases unmatched: 11. CDR3 region: CASSVLHSGGPYNEQFF. The CDR3 DNA reads TGCGCCAGCAGCGTCCTTCATAGCGGGGGGCCGTACAATGAGCAGTTCTTC.

This clone was counted a few times. The V and J genes are TRBV2 and TRBJ2-3, with D possibly being TRBD2 (5 bases). The CDR3 is 14 amino acids. The germline V gene has CDR1 SNHLY and CDR2 FYNNEI. Between the trimmed V and J ends, which lost 6 bases and 6 bases, there was a span of 16 bases. The CDR3, as DNA: TGTGCCAGCAGGGAGGAGAGAAATAGGGATACGCAGTATTTT. Translating it yields CASREERNRDTQYF. Looking up the rest from reference TRBV2 and TRBJ2-3 gives the full variable domain: EPEVTQTPSHQVTQMGQEVILRCVPISNHLYFYWYRQILGQKVEFLVSFYNNEISEKSEIFDDQFSVERPDGSNFTLKIRSTKLEDSAMYFCASREERNRDTQYFGPGTRLTVL.

The chain couples TRBV11-3 to TRBJ2-7, with TRBD1 as a possible D gene (6 bases). This CDR3 contains 14 residues. V lost 5 bases and J 1 base, leaving 12 bases between the germline ends. Germline loops: CDR1 SGHNT, CDR2 YENEEA. CDR3 protein: CASSPQDSSYEQYF. Written as DNA, the CDR3 is TGTGCCAGCAGCCCACAGGACAGTTCCTACGAGCAGTACTTC.

The rearrangement links TRBV6-5 to TRBJ1-5, with TRBD1 matching 7 bases. Germline CDR1 and CDR2: MNHEY and SVGAGI. The CDR3 loop spans 15 amino acids. Trimming took 5 bases from V and 2 from J; bases not matched to a gene: 6. CDR3 sequence (DNA): TGTGCCAGCAGTCCACAAACAGGGGGCAATCAGCCCCAGCATTTT. Its translation: CASSPQTGGNQPQHF.

The chain has TRBV5-4 and TRBJ2-3; 10 bases align to TRBD1. Per germline, CDR1 SGHNT and CDR2 YYREEE (reference sequence). The V and J ends lost 5 bases and 6 bases, in that order; junction bases with no gene match: 6. The CDR3 is made up of 14 amino acids. This CDR3 is CASRRDRGRDTQYF. CDR3 bases: TGTGCCAGCAGACGGGACAGGGGCAGGGATACGCAGTATTTT.

This clone came up once. The rearrangement uses TRBV10-2 and TRBJ1-1; weak D call: TRBD1 (6 bases). V was clipped by 6 bases and J by 0 bases, with 17 bases between them. The CDR3 covers 16 residues. CDR1 WSHSY and CDR2 SAAADI come from the germline V gene. The DNA for the CDR3 is TGCGCCAGCAGCGGACGGGGGGCAGAAATGAACACTGAAGCTTTCTTT. Translated, it gives CASSGRGAEMNTEAFF.

This chain joins TRBV5-1 and TRBJ1-2, with 9 bases lining up with TRBD1. This CDR3 is 15 amino acids long. V trimming: 4 bases; J trimming: 2 bases; junction bases outside the gene matches: 6. The germline CDR1 and CDR2 sequences are SGHRS and YFSETQ. The CDR3 nucleotides are TGCGCCAGCAGCCAACAGGGGGCAGGGAACTATGGCTACACCTTC. Translating it yields CASSQQGAGNYGYTF.

This clone was picked up one time. The V and J genes are TRBV5-4 and TRBJ2-7; a weak D match, TRBD1 (7 bases). The CDR3 consists of 15 residues. V was shortened by 2 bases and J by 5 bases, with 17 bases between the two germline ends. CDR1 SGHNT and CDR2 YYREEE come from the germline V gene (reference sequence). The CDR3 is CASSLPGGGGNEQYF. The CDR3 DNA sequence: TGTGCCAGCAGCTTACCGGGCGGAGGGGGCAACGAGCAGTACTTC.

This sequence joins TRBV5-4 and TRBJ2-5; 10 bases map to TRBD2. V lost 4 bases to trimming and J lost 2 bases; unmatched junction nucleotides: 5. The CDR3 consists of 15 residues. CDR1 is SGHNT, CDR2 YYREEE, per germline (reference sequence). The CDR3 loop is CASSTPAGGQETQYF. CDR3 coding DNA: TGTGCCAGCAGCACTCCAGCGGGGGGGCAAGAGACCCAGTACTTC. Variable domain in full (rest from reference TRBV5-4 and TRBJ2-5): ETGVTQSPTHLIKTRGQQVTLRCSSQSGHNTVSWYQQALGQGPQFIFQYYREEENGRGNFPPRFSGLQFPNYSSELNVNALELDDSALYLCASSTPAGGQETQYFGPGTRLLVL.

This chain connects TRBV3-1 (or the pseudogene TRBV3-2) to TRBJ1-3; D is perhaps TRBD1 (5 bases). The germline CDR1 and CDR2 sequences are LGHDT and YNNKEL (reference sequence). Deletions cut 3 bases from V and 0 bases from J, with 9 bases between. The CDR3 totals 15 residues. Here the CDR3 reads CASSQTASSGNTIYF. DNA for the CDR3: TGTGCCAGCAGCCAGACAGCTAGCTCTGGAAACACCATATATTTT.

J is TRBJ1-1 and V is TRBV30, with D unclear. Germline CDR1 is GTSNPN and CDR2 is SVGIG (reference sequence). Trimming removed 2 bases at V and 5 bases at J, with 6 bases between. The CDR3 consists of 11 residues. The CDR3 sequence is CAWSIPTEAFF. CDR3 coding DNA: TGTGCCTGGAGTATTCCTACTGAAGCTTTCTTT. The full variable domain, rest sourced from reference TRBV30 and TRBJ1-1, is SQTIHQWPATLVQPVGSPLSLECTVEGTSNPNLYWYRQAAGRGLQLLFYSVGIGQISSEVPQNLSASRPQDRQFILSSKKLLLSDSGFYLCAWSIPTEAFFGQGTRLTVV.

The sample holds one count of this clone. The genes are TRBV27 and TRBJ1-1; tentative D call: TRBD1 (6 bases). The V gene lost 7 bases and the J gene lost 3 bases, with 9 bases spanning the gap. Germline V gene lookup returns CDR1 MNHEY and CDR2 SMNVEV (reference sequence). CDR3 length: 12 amino acids. The CDR3 region has the DNA TGTGCCAGCATTGGACAGTACACTGAAGCTTTCTTT. Translating gives CASIGQYTEAFF.

The sample holds one count of this clone. The chain has TRBV19 and TRBJ2-7, with TRBD1 identical over 7 bases. Germline CDR1 and CDR2: LNHDA and SQIVND (reference sequence). J lost 2 bases, V lost 8 bases, and 3 bases had no gene match. The CDR3 has 12 residues. CDR3 bases: TGTGCCAGTTCCGGACAGGCCTACGAGCAGTACTTC. This translates into CASSGQAYEQYF. Full variable domain (remainder filled in from reference TRBV19 and TRBJ2-7): DGGITQSPKYLFRKEGQNVTLSCEQNLNHDAMYWYRQDPGQGLRLIYYSQIVNDFQKGDIAEGYSVSREKKESFPLTVTSAQKNPTAFYLCASSGQAYEQYFGPGTRLTVT.

This clone has only a few counts. The chain carries TRBV5-1 and TRBJ1-1, with TRBD1 matching over 8 bases. The germline V gene encodes CDR1 SGHRS and CDR2 YFSETQ. The CDR3 is 15 amino acids. With 4 bases clipped from V and 4 bases from J, the junction kept 9 bases outside the gene matches. The CDR3 reads CASSTGQGAGTEAFF. The CDR3 DNA sequence: TGCGCCAGCAGCACCGGACAGGGCGCTGGCACTGAAGCTTTCTTT.